The following is a T cell receptor beta chain sequence with its context. This record comes from a study of cytomegalovirus exposure and HLA in healthy donors. The PCR was carried out with 60 Vbeta primers and 13 Jbeta primers. The table came from immunoSEQ multiplex PCR; TCRdb's copy has only in-frame clones and leaves some out. The table shows approximately 190,000 clones, with about 85% occurring only once. V lost 2 bases and J 7 bases, leaving 9 bases between the germline ends. Germline assignment: CDR1 SGHRS and CDR2 YFSETQ. The CDR3 has 12 residues. V gene TRBV5-1 combines with J gene TRBJ1-1; no definite D call. Sequenced: PBMCs. This clonotype was sampled from a man aged 50-59 years in good health and CMV-seronegative. CDR3 loop: CASSFEAGEAFF. Written as DNA, the CDR3 is TGCGCCAGCAGCTTTGAAGCCGGTGAAGCTTTCTTT.